The T cell receptor (beta chain) described here comes from a study of follicular helper T cells after annual influenza vaccination. Study-wide context: For some subjects, blood spans the 2013-2014, 2014-2015 and 2015-2016 annual vaccinations.

Looked up from germline, CDR1 is SEHNR and CDR2 is FQNEAQ (reference sequence). The CDR3 has 13 residues. The V end was cut by 2 bases, the J end by 0 bases, with 4 bases between. Time point here: 2015-2016 season, pre-vaccination. Before and after seasonal inactivated influenza vaccination, adults gave blood for sorting CD4 subsets for sequencing. Survey level resolution was used for TCRB sequencing. The method was immunoSEQ multiplex PCR; TCRdb's version includes in-frame clones alone and lacks a portion of them. The sample has several thousand clones, over 65% seen once. The gene calls are TRBV7-9 and TRBJ2-5; D unclear. Here the sequenced sample was CXCR5+ CD38- circulating T follicular helper cells from blood, taken on the day of influenza vaccination. The subset denotes: circulating Tfh, non-naive CD4+CXCR5+PD-1+ (ICOS+CD38+ or ICOS-CD38-). The source is an adult who received the influenza vaccine. The chain's CDR3 is CASSLINQETQYF. The CDR3 DNA sequence: TGTGCCAGCAGCTTAATTAACCAAGAGACCCAGTACTTC.